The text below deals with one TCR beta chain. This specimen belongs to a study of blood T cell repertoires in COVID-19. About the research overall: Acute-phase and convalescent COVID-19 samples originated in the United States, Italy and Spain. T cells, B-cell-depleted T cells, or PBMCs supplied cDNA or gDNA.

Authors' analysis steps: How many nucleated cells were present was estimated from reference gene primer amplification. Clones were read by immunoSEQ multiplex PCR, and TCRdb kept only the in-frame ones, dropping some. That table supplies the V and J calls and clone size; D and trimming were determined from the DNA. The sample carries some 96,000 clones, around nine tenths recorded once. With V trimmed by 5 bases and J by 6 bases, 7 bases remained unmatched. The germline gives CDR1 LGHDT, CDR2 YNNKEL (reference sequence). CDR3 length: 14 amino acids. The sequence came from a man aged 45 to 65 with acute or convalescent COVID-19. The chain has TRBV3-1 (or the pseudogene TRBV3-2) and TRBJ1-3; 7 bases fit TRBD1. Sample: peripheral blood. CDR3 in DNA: TGTGCCAGCAGCATAACAGGGGTCCTAAACACCATATATTTT. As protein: CASSITGVLNTIYF.